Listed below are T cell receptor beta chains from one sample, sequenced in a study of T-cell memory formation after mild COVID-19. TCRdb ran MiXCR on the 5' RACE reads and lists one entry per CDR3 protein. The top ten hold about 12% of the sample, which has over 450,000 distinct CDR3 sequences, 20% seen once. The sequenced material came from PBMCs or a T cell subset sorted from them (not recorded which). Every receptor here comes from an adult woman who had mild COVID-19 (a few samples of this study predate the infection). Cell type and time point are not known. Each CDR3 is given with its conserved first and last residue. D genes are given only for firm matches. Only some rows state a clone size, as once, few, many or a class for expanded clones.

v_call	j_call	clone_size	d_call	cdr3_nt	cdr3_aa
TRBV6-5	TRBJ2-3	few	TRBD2	TGTGCCAGCAGGAGACTAGCGACGGCAGATACGCAGTATTTT	CASRRLATADTQYF
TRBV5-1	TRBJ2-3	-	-	TGCGCCAGCAGCTTGTGGGGGCCCACAGATACGCAGTATTTT	CASSLWGPTDTQYF
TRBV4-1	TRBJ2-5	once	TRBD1	TGCGCCAGCAGCATGACAGGGATGGAGACCCAGTACTTC	CASSMTGMETQYF
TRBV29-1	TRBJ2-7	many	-	TGCAGCGTTGAAAGGCTACTCCCAGGCGAGCAGTACTTC	CSVERLLPGEQYF
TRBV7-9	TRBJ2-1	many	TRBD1	TGTGCCAGCAGCCCATGGACAGGGGGCAATGAGCAGTTCTTC	CASSPWTGGNEQFF
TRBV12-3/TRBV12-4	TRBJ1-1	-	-	TGTGCCAGCAGTTTAACCGGGGCTGCTTTCTTT	CASSLTGAAFF
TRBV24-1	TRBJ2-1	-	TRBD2	TGTGCCACCAGTGATGCACCGGGAGGGCCTCTGAATGAGCAGTTCTTC	CATSDAPGGPLNEQFF
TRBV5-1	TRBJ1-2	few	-	TGCGCCAGCAGCTTGGAGATTAACTATGGCTACACCTTC	CASSLEINYGYTF
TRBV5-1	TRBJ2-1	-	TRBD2	TGCGCCAGCAGCGCGGGACTAGCGGGGGAGTACAATGAGCAGTTCTTC	CASSAGLAGEYNEQFF
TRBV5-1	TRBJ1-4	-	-	TGCGCCAGCAGCCCCGGCGGAAACACGAATGAAAAACTGTTTTTT	CASSPGGNTNEKLFF
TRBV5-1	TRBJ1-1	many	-	TGCGCCAGCAGCCCGACAGGAACTATGAACACTGAAGCTTTCTTT	CASSPTGTMNTEAFF
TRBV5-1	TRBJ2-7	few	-	TGCGCCAGCAGCTTGGGTTTCCCGATTGGCTACGAGCAGTACTTC	CASSLGFPIGYEQYF
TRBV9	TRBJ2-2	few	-	TGTGCCAGCAGCGTACAGGGGTCCGGGGAGCTGTTTTTT	CASSVQGSGELFF
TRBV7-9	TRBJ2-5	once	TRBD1	TGTGCCAGCAGCCCCGACAGGGAGAGGGAGACCCAGTACTTC	CASSPDRERETQYF
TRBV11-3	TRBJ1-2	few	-	TGTGCCAGCAGCTTAGCTGTGGGGAGCTATGGCTACACCTTC	CASSLAVGSYGYTF
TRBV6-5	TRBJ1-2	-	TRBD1	TGTGCCAGCACCTTAGACAGGGGGCAATCTGGCTACACCTTC	CASTLDRGQSGYTF
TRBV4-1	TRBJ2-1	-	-	TGCGCCAGCAGCCGCAACCTGGACACCTACAATGAGCAGTTCTTC	CASSRNLDTYNEQFF
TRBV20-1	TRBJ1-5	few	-	TGCAGTGCTACCGAACAGGGACAGCCCCAGCATTTT	CSATEQGQPQHF
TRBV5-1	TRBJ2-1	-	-	TGCGCCAGCAGCGGAGGGCGGATAGGTGAGCAGTTCTTC	CASSGGRIGEQFF
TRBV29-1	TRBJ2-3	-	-	TGCAGCGTTGAGAGAGGGGGGCGGGCGACTACTAGCACAGATACGCAGTATTTT	CSVERGGRATTSTDTQYF
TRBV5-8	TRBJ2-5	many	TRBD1	TGTGCCAGCAGCTCCCGGACAGGGGGCCTGGAGACCCAGTACTTC	CASSSRTGGLETQYF
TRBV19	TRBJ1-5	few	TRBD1	TGTGCCACCCCCCAGGGGGCCGATCAGCCCCAGCATTTT	CATPQGADQPQHF
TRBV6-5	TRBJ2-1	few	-	TGTGCCAGCAGCCACACTCCAATTAGGGACACAAAAACCTACAATGAGCAGTTCTTC	CASSHTPIRDTKTYNEQFF
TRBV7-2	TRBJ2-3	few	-	TGTGCCAGCAGCTTGAAAGCGCCCGGAGGGGCGCAGTATTTT	CASSLKAPGGAQYF
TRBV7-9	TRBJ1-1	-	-	TGTGCCAGCAGCGGGGTTAACAGGATGAACACTGAAGCTTTCTTT	CASSGVNRMNTEAFF
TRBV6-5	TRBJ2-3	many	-	TGTGCCAGCAGTTACTCGATTAGGGGGGACCTACGCACAGATACGCAGTATTTT	CASSYSIRGDLRTDTQYF
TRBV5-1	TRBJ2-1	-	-	TGCGCCAGCAGCCCCCGGGGAGACCCTTCGGGGCAGTTCTTC	CASSPRGDPSGQFF
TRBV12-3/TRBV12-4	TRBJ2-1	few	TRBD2	TGTGCCAGCAGTGAGCGGGGGGGGCCTCATACATATGAGCAGTTCTTC	CASSERGGPHTYEQFF
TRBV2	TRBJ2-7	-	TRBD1	TGTGCCAGCAGTGCCAGTCGTACCGGGACAGGGGTTTTGTCCTACGAGCAGTACTTC	CASSASRTGTGVLSYEQYF
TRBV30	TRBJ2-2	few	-	TGTGCCTGGATCAGTGGACGACTGATGAACACCGGGGAGCTGTTTTTT	CAWISGRLMNTGELFF
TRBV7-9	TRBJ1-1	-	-	TGTGCCAGCAGCTTAGCGTCGGCGGGAAGGGCTGAAGCTTTCTTT	CASSLASAGRAEAFF
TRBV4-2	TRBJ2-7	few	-	TGTGCCAGCAGCCAAGAGGCTAGCGTGGTTTACGAGCAGTACTTC	CASSQEASVVYEQYF
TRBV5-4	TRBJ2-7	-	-	TGTGCCAGCAGCGCCTCAGGGAACGAGCAGTACTTC	CASSASGNEQYF
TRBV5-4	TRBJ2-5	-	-	TGTGCCAGCAGCCCAAGGGGGGATCCAGAGACCCAGTACTTC	CASSPRGDPETQYF
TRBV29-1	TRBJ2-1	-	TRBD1	TGCAGCGTTGACCGACAGGGTACCAATGAGCAGTTCTTC	CSVDRQGTNEQFF
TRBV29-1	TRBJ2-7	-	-	TGCAGCGTTGAAGATTTTGTCTACGAGCAGTACTTC	CSVEDFVYEQYF
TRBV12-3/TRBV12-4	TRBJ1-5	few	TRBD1	TGTGCCAGCAGTTTAATGGACAGGAATCAGCCCCAGCATTTT	CASSLMDRNQPQHF
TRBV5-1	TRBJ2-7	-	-	TGCGCCAGCAGCCCGGGGTTCCACGAGCAGTACTTC	CASSPGFHEQYF
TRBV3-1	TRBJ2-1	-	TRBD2	TGTGCCAGCAGCCAATTTAGCGGGAGTTCCTACAATGAGCAGTTCTTC	CASSQFSGSSYNEQFF
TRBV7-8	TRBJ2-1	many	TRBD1	TGTGCCAGCAGCTCGCGGACAGGGGGCAGGAATGAGCAGTTCTTC	CASSSRTGGRNEQFF
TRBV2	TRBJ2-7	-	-	TGTGCCAGCAGTGCCGGTCCACCAAGGGCCTACGAGCAGTACTTC	CASSAGPPRAYEQYF
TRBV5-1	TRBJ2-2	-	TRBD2	TGCGCCAGCGCAACTCTGGGACTAGCGGGAGGGCTGAACACCGGGGAGCTGTTTTTT	CASATLGLAGGLNTGELFF
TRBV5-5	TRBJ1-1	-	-	TGTGCCAGCAGCTTGGCCCCACTCCAGGGTAAGACTGAAGCTTTCTTT	CASSLAPLQGKTEAFF